Sequencing of this T cell receptor (beta chain) was carried out in a study of blood T cells in healthy people across ages. Germline values: CDR1 MNHEY, CDR2 SVGAGI. There are 15 residues in the CDR3. Samples each yielded at least 6 micrograms of total RNA. A J-beta primer mix and a sample-barcoded 5' primer were used in a second PCR of roughly 6 to 11 cycles. Via MiXCR, TCRdb re-called the 5' RACE reads, giving one row per CDR3 protein. The sample shows 1,500,000 or so distinct CDR3 sequences, 42% of them seen only once. Remarks on this clonotype: As yet, its antigen is unknown. One junction end does not reproduce the germline sequence, and a read error may be involved.

Study-level points and caveats: Since the PBMCs were unsorted, naive and antigen-experienced cells could not be conclusively compared.

This chain links TRBV6-5 with TRBJ2-7; D tentatively fits TRBD1 or TRBD2 (7 bases each). The J call may be wrong; the DNA end is better matched by TRBJ2-4. The source of this sequence is a woman aged 18-29 years in good health. Material for sequencing was blood. The CDR3 DNA reads TGTGTCAGCAGACCTCAGGGGGAGGGCAAAAACATTCAGTACTTC. Residues: CVSRPQGEGKNIQYF.